Described below is a single T cell receptor beta chain sequence and its context. Its target is not known. This specimen comes from a study of shared clonotypes between healthy human individuals. The method was immunoSEQ multiplex PCR; TCRdb's version includes in-frame clones alone and lacks a portion of them. The sample consists of about 2.4 million clones, under 95% of them appearing once. CD45RA-negative memory and CD45RA+ naive subsets were split from the CD4+ cells. V was pared by 3 bases and J by 7 bases, with 10 bases between. CDR1 and CDR2 from the germline V gene are MDHEN and SYDVKM. The CDR3 consists of 13 residues. General study results and limits: Of the naive CD4 clonotypes, roughly 5% were shared across a few donors.

The sample was naive CD4+ T cells from PBMCs. Noted subset: CD45RA+ positively selected. This rearrangement joins TRBV28 to TRBJ2-1; either TRBD1 or TRBD2 may fit D (5 bases each). This clonotype originated in a man between 18 and 35 years old in good health. Some clones in this sample may be carry-over from other donors' samples. The CDR3 coding sequence is TGTGCCAGCAGTTTCTCAGGGACGAATGAGCAGTTCTTC. Protein: CASSFSGTNEQFF.